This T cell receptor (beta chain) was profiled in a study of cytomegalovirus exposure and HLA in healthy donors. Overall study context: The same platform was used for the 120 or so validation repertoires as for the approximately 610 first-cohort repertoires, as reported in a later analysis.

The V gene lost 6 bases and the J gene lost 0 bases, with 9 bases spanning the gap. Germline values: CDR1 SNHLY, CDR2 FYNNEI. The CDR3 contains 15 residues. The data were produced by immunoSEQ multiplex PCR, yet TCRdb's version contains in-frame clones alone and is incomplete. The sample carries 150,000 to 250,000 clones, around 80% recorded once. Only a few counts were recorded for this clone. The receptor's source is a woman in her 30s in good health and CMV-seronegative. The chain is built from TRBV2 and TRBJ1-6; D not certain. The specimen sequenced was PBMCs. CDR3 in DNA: TGTGCCAGCAGACGACTGAGCTCCTATAATTCACCCCTCCACTTT. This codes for CASRRLSSYNSPLHF.